This T cell receptor (beta chain) was obtained from a study of blood T cell repertoires in COVID-19. Looking at the study overall: Italy, Spain and the United States were the sources of the convalescent and acute COVID-19 samples. PBMCs, B-cell-depleted T cells, or T cells were the source of the cDNA or gDNA that made up the material.

In the original workflow: Nucleated cell counts were estimated from reference gene primer amplification. The table came from immunoSEQ multiplex PCR; TCRdb's copy has only in-frame clones and leaves some out. That table gives V, J and clone size, and the DNA gave D and trimming. The sample holds about 89,000 clones, about 90% seen once. The germline CDR1 and CDR2 sequences are LGHDT and YNNKEL (reference sequence). J was trimmed by 1 base and V by 4 bases; bases with no gene match: 5. This CDR3 contains 16 residues. Material for sequencing was peripheral blood. The V call is TRBV3-1 (or the pseudogene TRBV3-2), the J call TRBJ2-4, with 9 bases fitting TRBD1. The origin of this receptor is a male donor with acute or convalescent COVID-19. This CDR3 is CASSLRTGDAKNIQYF. CDR3 bases: TGTGCCAGCAGCCTTAGGACAGGGGACGCCAAAAACATTCAGTACTTC.